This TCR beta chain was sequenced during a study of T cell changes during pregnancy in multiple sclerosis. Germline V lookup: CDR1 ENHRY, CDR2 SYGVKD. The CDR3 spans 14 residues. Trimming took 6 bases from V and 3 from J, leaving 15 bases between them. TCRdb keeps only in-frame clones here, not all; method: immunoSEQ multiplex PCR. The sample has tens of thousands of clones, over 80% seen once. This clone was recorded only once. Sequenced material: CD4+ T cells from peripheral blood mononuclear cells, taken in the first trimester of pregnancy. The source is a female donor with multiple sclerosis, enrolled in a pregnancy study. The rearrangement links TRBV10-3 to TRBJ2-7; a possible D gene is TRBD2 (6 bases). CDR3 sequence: CAIRPGLGVYEQYF. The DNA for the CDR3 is TGTGCCATCAGGCCGGGACTGGGAGTCTACGAGCAGTACTTC.